These 21 T cell receptor beta chains share one sample of origin, sequenced in a study of OX40 agonist ivuxolimab in advanced cancers. The method was immunoSEQ multiplex PCR; TCRdb's version includes in-frame clones alone and lacks a portion of them. The sample lists some 30,000 clones; nearly 95% were seen once. Sequencing was performed on CD4+ or CD8+ T cells sorted from blood, taken in a trial of the OX40 agonist ivuxolimab. These receptor sequences come from an adult with an advanced solid tumor such as melanoma, head and neck, liver or kidney cancer.

The chain links TRBV12-5 to TRBJ1-5; D is perhaps TRBD1 (5 bases). Per the germline V gene, CDR1 is LGHNT and CDR2 is FRNRAP. V was clipped by 2 bases and J by 9 bases, with 17 bases between them. The CDR3 is 15 residues long. CDR3 sequence: CASGLTGLLKGPQHF. DNA for the CDR3: TGTGCTAGTGGTTTGACAGGTTTACTCAAGGGGCCCCAGCATTTT.

The CDR3 protein is CASRWRGANTEAFF. The CDR3 DNA reads as TGTGCCAGCAGATGGAGGGGTGCGAACACTGAAGCTTTCTTT. The V gene is TRBV7-2, the J gene TRBJ1-1, with D possibly being TRBD1 (5 bases). Germline V gene data show CDR1 as SGHTA and CDR2 as FQGNSA. Trimming left V 6 bases short and J 1 base short, with 12 bases between. CDR3 size: 14 residues.

This chain joins TRBV10-3 and TRBJ2-7; D may be TRBD1 or TRBD2 (6 bases each). CDR1 and CDR2 (germline): ENHRY, SYGVKD. The CDR3 is made up of 17 amino acids. The V end was cut by 4 bases, the J end by 6 bases, with 25 bases between. The CDR3 coding sequence is TGTGCCATCAGTGGGAGGGGCAGGGGCGCGGTGGCAGTCGAGCAGTACTTC. Amino acids: CAISGRGRGAVAVEQYF.

The gene calls are TRBV7-9 and TRBJ1-6; the match to TRBD1 covers 9 bases. Germline CDR1 SEHNR, CDR2 FQNEAQ (reference sequence). The CDR3 is made up of 17 amino acids. V lost 5 bases, J lost 5 bases, and 10 bases stayed unmatched. As DNA, the CDR3 is TGTGCCAGCAGCCCCCTGGGACAGGGTTGGCATAATTCACCCCTCCACTTT. This translates into CASSPLGQGWHNSPLHF.

This clone has a single count. The chain combines TRBV5-5 with TRBJ2-1; 11 nucleotides agree with TRBD2. The CDR3 spans 15 residues. Germline CDR1 is SGHKS and CDR2 is YYEKEE (reference sequence). V lost 1 base to trimming and J lost 9 bases; unmatched junction nucleotides: 6. CDR3 protein: CASSLKLAGASEQFF. CDR3 nucleotide sequence: TGTGCCAGCAGCTTGAAACTAGCGGGAGCTAGTGAGCAGTTCTTC.

This chain joins TRBV6-6 and TRBJ1-1; D not certain. This CDR3 comprises 14 residues. Germline CDR1 is MNHNY and CDR2 is SVGAGI (reference sequence). V shed 7 bases and J shed 1 base, with 13 bases lying between them. In DNA, the CDR3 is TGTGCCAGCACCAGTACAGCGCCGAACACTGAAGCTTTCTTT. Its protein is CASTSTAPNTEAFF.

The chain carries TRBV9 and TRBJ2-3; D gene uncertain. Germline CDR1 SGDLS, CDR2 YYNGEE. The V gene lost 3 bases and the J gene lost 2 bases, with 13 bases spanning the gap. The CDR3 loop spans 15 amino acids. For the CDR3, the DNA is TGTGCCAGCAGCGCACCAACAGAATCCACAGATACGCAGTATTTT. This encodes CASSAPTESTDTQYF.

The genes are TRBV27 and TRBJ2-3; 7 nucleotides match TRBD1. The CDR3 runs 16 residues. Germline CDR1 MNHEY, CDR2 SMNVEV (reference sequence). With V trimmed by 5 bases and J by 0 bases, 8 bases remained unmatched. Written as DNA, the CDR3 is TGTGCCAGCAGTCCGACAGGGCGACCTAGCACAGATACGCAGTATTTT. Protein: CASSPTGRPSTDTQYF.

The chain uses TRBV6-6 and TRBJ2-5, with TRBD2 matching 9 bases. V trimming: 5 bases; J trimming: 3 bases; junction bases outside the gene matches: 1. Looked up from germline, CDR1 is MNHNY and CDR2 is SVGAGI (reference sequence). The CDR3 consists of 13 residues. The CDR3 reads CASSEREEETQYF. CDR3 DNA sequence: TGTGCCAGCAGTGAGCGGGAGGAAGAGACCCAGTACTTC.

The chain carries TRBV5-4 and TRBJ2-3; 9 bases map to TRBD1. CDR1 is SGHNT and CDR2 is YYREEE in the germline V gene (reference sequence). The CDR3 extends over 15 amino acids. The junction had 8 bases not matched to a gene; V was cut back by 4 bases and J by 5 bases. CDR3 protein: CASSLRDRVGDTQYF. The CDR3 DNA reads TGTGCCAGCAGCCTCCGGGACAGGGTGGGAGATACGCAGTATTTT. The full variable domain, its missing parts supplied by reference TRBV5-4 and TRBJ2-3, is ETGVTQSPTHLIKTRGQQVTLRCSSQSGHNTVSWYQQALGQGPQFIFQYYREEENGRGNFPPRFSGLQFPNYSSELNVNALELDDSALYLCASSLRDRVGDTQYFGPGTRLTVL.

This clone has just a few counts. This chain connects TRBV6-5 to TRBJ1-5; no reliable D call. From germline, CDR1 is MNHEY and CDR2 SVGAGI. This CDR3 region has 13 residues. Trimming took 4 bases from V and 1 from J, leaving 5 bases between them. This CDR3 is CASSLNSNQPQHF. The CDR3 DNA is TGTGCCAGCAGTTTAAACAGCAATCAGCCCCAGCATTTT.

The rearrangement uses TRBV5-6 and TRBJ1-1; tentative D call: TRBD1 (5 bases). V shed 0 bases and J shed 0 bases, with 12 bases lying between them. The CDR3 is 16 residues long. CDR1 SGHDT and CDR2 YYEEEE come from the germline V gene. The CDR3 sequence is CASSLERGVLNTEAFF. For the CDR3, the DNA is TGTGCCAGCAGCTTGGAGAGGGGAGTTTTGAACACTGAAGCTTTCTTT.

The CDR3 region is CASSVLRGAPTDTQYF. CDR3 DNA: TGTGCCAGCAGCGTTTTGCGAGGGGCCCCCACAGATACGCAGTATTTT. The rearrangement links TRBV9 to TRBJ2-3; D assignment may be TRBD1 or TRBD2 (5 bases each). The CDR3 totals 16 residues. The V gene's germline CDR1 is SGDLS and CDR2 YYNGEE. V lost 2 bases and J 2 bases, leaving 15 bases between the germline ends.

The V call is TRBV29-1, the J call TRBJ1-1; no firm D call. Germline-derived CDR1 and CDR2 are SQVTM and ANQGSEA. V was trimmed by 3 bases and J by 6 bases, leaving 11 bases between them. The CDR3 has 12 residues. The CDR3 spells CSVEDRVSEAFF. The CDR3 region has the DNA TGCAGCGTTGAGGATAGGGTCTCTGAAGCTTTCTTT.

This chain's CDR3 is CASSTGNYGYTF. The CDR3 DNA reads as TGTGCCAGCTCCACAGGGAACTATGGCTACACCTTC. The chain is built from TRBV6-1 and TRBJ1-2, with D tentatively TRBD1 (6 bases). This CDR3 has 12 residues. Trimming removed 8 bases at V and 2 bases at J, with 9 bases between. CDR1 is MNHNS and CDR2 is SASEGT in the germline V gene.

This clone showed up just once. The chain couples TRBV30 to TRBJ2-5; TRBD2 aligns across 14 bases. V dropped 8 bases and J dropped 4; count of bases not matched to a gene: 12. The CDR3 is made up of 16 amino acids. Germline CDR1 GTSNPN, CDR2 SVGIG (reference sequence). The CDR3 reads CAQNSGTSGSVETQYF. CDR3 sequence (DNA): TGTGCCCAAAACTCCGGGACTAGCGGGAGTGTAGAGACCCAGTACTTC.

The rearrangement joins TRBV11-2 to TRBJ2-3, with TRBD1 matching 10 bases. V was pared by 6 bases and J by 3 bases, with 3 bases of the junction left unmatched. There are 14 residues in the CDR3. Germline CDR1 SGHAT, CDR2 FQNNGV. In DNA form, the CDR3 reads TGTGCCAGCAGGGGGGACAGGGGTACAGATACGCAGTATTTT. It translates to CASRGDRGTDTQYF.

The sample holds one count of this clone. This chain connects TRBV9 to TRBJ1-1; D is unresolved. The V end was cut by 0 bases, the J end by 2 bases, with 11 bases between. The CDR3 sequence is 15 residues long. Germline assignment: CDR1 SGDLS and CDR2 YYNGEE. The CDR3 sequence is CASSVVSGGNTEAFF. CDR3 bases: TGTGCCAGCAGCGTAGTATCGGGAGGTAACACTGAAGCTTTCTTT. The full variable domain, with the rest looked up from reference TRBV9 and TRBJ1-1, is DSGVTQTPKHLITATGQRVTLRCSPRSGDLSVYWYQQSLDQGLQFLIQYYNGEERAKGNILERFSAQQFPDLHSELNLSSLELGDSALYFCASSVVSGGNTEAFFGQGTRLTVV.

This chain joins TRBV9 and TRBJ2-7, with 7 bases fitting TRBD2. The germline V gene encodes CDR1 SGDLS and CDR2 YYNGEE. The CDR3 extends over 15 amino acids. The J segment lost 5 bases and the V segment lost 5 bases, leaving 13 bases of the junction unmatched. This chain's CDR3 is CASRGPGLPHDEQYF. Here the CDR3 DNA reads TGTGCCAGCAGAGGACCGGGACTACCCCACGACGAGCAGTACTTC. The variable domain in full, completed from reference TRBV9 and TRBJ2-7, reads DSGVTQTPKHLITATGQRVTLRCSPRSGDLSVYWYQQSLDQGLQFLIQYYNGEERAKGNILERFSAQQFPDLHSELNLSSLELGDSALYFCASRGPGLPHDEQYFGPGTRLTVT.

The V call is TRBV19, the J call TRBJ1-1, with a possible D match to TRBD1 (6 bases). Germline V gene data show CDR1 as LNHDA and CDR2 as SQIVND (reference sequence). The length of the CDR3 is 14 residues. Trimming cost V 6 bases and J 2 bases, with 13 bases left between them. CDR3 loop: CASRATGTNTEAFF. The CDR3 DNA is TGTGCCAGTAGGGCAACAGGGACCAACACTGAAGCTTTCTTT.

The rearrangement uses TRBV9 and TRBJ1-1; tentative D call: TRBD1 (5 bases). The V end was cut by 3 bases, the J end by 3 bases, with 12 bases between. Germline-derived CDR1 and CDR2 are SGDLS and YYNGEE. The CDR3 contains 14 residues. DNA for the CDR3: TGTGCCAGCAGCGAGACGTTGGGGGACACTGAAGCTTTCTTT. It is translated as CASSETLGDTEAFF. The variable domain in full, completed from reference TRBV9 and TRBJ1-1, reads DSGVTQTPKHLITATGQRVTLRCSPRSGDLSVYWYQQSLDQGLQFLIQYYNGEERAKGNILERFSAQQFPDLHSELNLSSLELGDSALYFCASSETLGDTEAFFGQGTRLTVV.